This T cell receptor (beta chain) was documented in a study of T cell responses to AZD1222 COVID-19 vaccine (dated by TCRdb to the early 2020s). Regarding the complete study: TCR sequencing covered over 230 trial participants: 207 given two doses of AZD1222 and 26 given two doses of MenACWY control vaccine. Trial participants were enrolled by age into 18-55, 56-69 and 70-plus year subgroups, with approximately 150, 28 and 58 TCR-sequenced participants respectively.

Here is what the overall study found, with its caveats: Participants were mostly white British and included more females than males, and it was suggested by the authors that clonal diversity may have been underestimated. The whole spike protein was spanned by vaccine-associated CD4 TCRs, and dominant responses were seen in regions 160-218 and 743-854. Epitopes outside the regions mutated in the B.1.351 and B.1.1.7 variants were reportedly recognized by nearly half of the unique spike-specific TCRs. No day 14 peak-response samples were available, so repertoires were characterized only after the peak T cell response. After two AZD1222 doses, both the breadth and the depth of spike-specific TCRs were significantly higher than at day 0 and than in MenACWY recipients. In the small 56-69-year group, the increase in depth fell short of significance, most likely because of low power. Conclusions about previously exposed vaccinees are limited because only 6 or 7 AZD1222 recipients were SARS-CoV-2 seropositive at baseline.

CDR1 is given as MNHEY and CDR2 as SVGAGI, both from the germline V gene. Germline trimming amounts to 7 bases on V and 8 bases on J, with 8 as the count of junction bases outside the gene matches. The CDR3 runs 15 residues from the cysteine to the phenylalanine. The CDR3 DNA has 45 bases and is translated from base 1. The time point label here, explained by the study, means: sample from adult after SARS-CoV-2 infection, after symptom onset. A couple of convalescent COVID-19 patients, sampled after symptom onset from adults with prior SARS-CoV-2 infection, were also TCR-sequenced for comparison. The CDR3 regions of human TCRbeta chains were analyzed by immunosequencing. As for how the authors treated the data: TCRs in the repertoires were matched against a reference library of SARS-CoV-2-specific TCRs that had been generated with the MIRA antigen-specificity platform. Breadth was defined as the fraction of unique TCRs that were SARS-CoV-2-associated, and depth was defined as the fraction of total T cells that were SARS-CoV-2-associated. Each spike-specific TCR was assigned to its reactive spike region and to a CD4 or CD8 class using the MIRA data. Log10-transformed breadth and depth values were compared by one-way ANOVA with Sidak's multiple comparisons tests. Not all clones reach the TCRdb copy of this immuneACCESS table, which keeps in-frame sequences only. Checked studies attribute under half of the gap to unresolved V genes and leave the rest unexplained. V and J calls and clone size come straight from that table; D and trimming were deduced from the DNA. Across this sample there are about 150,000 clones, with approximately 86% seen only once. The ten largest clones represent 6.9% of the sample.

A note on this clone: The target of this receptor is not known. Base qualities are not provided; no much larger clone lies one nucleotide away.

This TCR was recovered from an adult who had recovered from COVID-19. The sequence links TRBV6-5 to TRBJ1-6; 10 junctional bases match TRBD1. Here the sequenced sample was peripheral blood, taken after recovery from COVID-19. The DNA is TGTGCCAGCAAGACGACAGGGGGCAGGGATTCACCCCTCCACTTT. Translated, it reads CASKTTGGRDSPLHF.